The 13 T cell receptor beta chains below were found in one sample sequenced in a study of cytomegalovirus exposure and HLA in healthy donors. PCR employed 60 Vbeta and 13 Jbeta primers. The assay was immunoSEQ multiplex PCR, and TCRdb's table has in-frame clones only and misses some. The sample carries hundreds of thousands of clones, around 89% recorded once. Sequences were obtained from PBMCs. These receptors were collected from a woman younger than 30 in good health and CMV-seronegative.

The chain recombines TRBV9 with TRBJ1-2, with D possibly TRBD1 on 5 matching bases. Germline lookup yields CDR1 SGDLS and CDR2 YYNGEE. CDR3 size: 15 residues. V was clipped by 4 bases and J by 5 bases, with 18 bases between them. CDR3 sequence (DNA): TGTGCCAGCAGCTCGGCGGGGCGGGGTGGGTATGGCTACACCTTC. This gives the protein CASSSAGRGGYGYTF. Drawing the rest from reference TRBV9 and TRBJ1-2, the complete variable domain is DSGVTQTPKHLITATGQRVTLRCSPRSGDLSVYWYQQSLDQGLQFLIQYYNGEERAKGNILERFSAQQFPDLHSELNLSSLELGDSALYFCASSSAGRGGYGYTFGSGTRLTVV.

The genes are TRBV5-6 and TRBJ1-5, with D uncertain. Germline CDR1 reads SGHDT; CDR2 reads YYEEEE. The length of the CDR3 is 12 residues. V dropped 1 base and J dropped 6 bases, with 5 bases sitting between them. The CDR3 bases are TGTGCCAGCAGCTTGTCCGGTCAGCCCCAGCATTTT. Its protein is CASSLSGQPQHF.

The CDR3: CASSYSDRYEQYF. CDR3 DNA: TGTGCCAGCAGTTACTCTGACAGATACGAGCAGTACTTC. The J gene is TRBJ2-7, the V gene TRBV6-5; D is possibly TRBD1 (5 bases). Germline CDR1 is MNHEY and CDR2 is SVGAGI. V lost 0 bases and J lost 4, with 7 bases in between. This CDR3 has 13 residues.

This chain uses TRBV10-1 with TRBJ2-7, with D perhaps matching TRBD1 (7 bases). CDR1 is WNHNN and CDR2 is SYGVQD in the germline V gene (reference sequence). CDR3 length: 15 amino acids. The germline V and J ends were trimmed by 4 bases and 1 base, with 14 bases remaining between them. The CDR3 here is CASSGRGLVSYEQYF. In nucleotides, the CDR3 is TGCGCCAGCAGTGGGAGGGGGCTTGTATCCTACGAGCAGTACTTC.

This clone came up once. The chain couples TRBV5-4 to TRBJ1-2; 9 nucleotides match TRBD1. Germline CDR1 reads SGHNT; CDR2 reads YYREEE (reference sequence). The CDR3 runs to 15 residues. The trim removed 4 bases at V and 0 bases at J, leaving 4 bases unmatched. CDR3 amino acids: CASSKGQGANYGYTF. The CDR3 DNA is TGTGCCAGCAGCAAGGGACAGGGAGCTAACTATGGCTACACCTTC.

V is TRBV29-1 and J is TRBJ1-1; 11 bases match TRBD1. The CDR3 loop spans 14 amino acids. V was clipped by 3 bases and J by 7 bases; unmatched bases: 7. Germline V gene lookup returns CDR1 SQVTM and CDR2 ANQGSEA. CDR3 protein: CSVDRGQGVYEAFF. The CDR3 DNA is TGCAGCGTTGATAGGGGACAGGGGGTTTATGAAGCTTTCTTT.

The V call is TRBV15, the J call TRBJ2-1; weak D call: TRBD2 (6 bases). The V end lost 1 base, the J end lost 0 bases, and 16 bases lay between the germline ends. CDR1 is LNHNV and CDR2 is YYDKDF in the germline V gene (reference sequence). This CDR3 comprises 18 residues. For the CDR3, the DNA is TGTGCCACCAGCAGAGGAGCGCCTAGCGCGAGCTCCTACAATGAGCAGTTCTTC. Residues: CATSRGAPSASSYNEQFF.

This clone was seen a few times. The rearrangement uses TRBV6-4 and TRBJ2-1; 7 bases map to TRBD2. The CDR3 contains 15 residues. V lost 2 bases to trimming and J lost 5 bases; unmatched junction nucleotides: 6. CDR1 and CDR2 from the germline V gene are MRHNA and SNTAGT. The CDR3 region is CASSDGTNENNEQFF. The CDR3 bases are TGTGCCAGCAGTGACGGGACTAACGAGAACAATGAGCAGTTCTTC.

Here the CDR3 DNA reads TGTGCCTGGAGTCTCTCGACAGGTCATGGCTACACCTTC. Translated: CAWSLSTGHGYTF. J is TRBJ1-2 and V is TRBV30; tentatively, D is TRBD1 (6 bases). This CDR3 contains 13 residues. V lost 2 bases and J 6 bases, leaving 13 bases between the germline ends. Germline lookup yields CDR1 GTSNPN and CDR2 SVGIG (reference sequence).

The rearrangement uses TRBV18 and TRBJ1-5, with D hard to call. The CDR3 is made up of 13 amino acids. Trimming stripped 5 bases from V and 2 bases from J, with 7 bases between. Germline CDR1 KGHSH, CDR2 LQKENI. CDR3: CASSIEGNQPQHF. CDR3 nucleotides: TGTGCCAGCTCAATTGAGGGCAATCAGCCCCAGCATTTT.

This clone showed up just a few times. The genes are TRBV11-2 and TRBJ1-1; 8 bases line up with TRBD1. Germline-derived CDR1 and CDR2 are SGHAT and FQNNGV. With 6 bases clipped from V and 1 base from J, the junction kept 4 bases outside the gene matches. The CDR3 spans 14 residues. The CDR3 is CASSPGQGNTEAFF. The CDR3 DNA reads TGTGCCAGCAGTCCCGGACAGGGGAACACTGAAGCTTTCTTT.

CDR3 amino acids: CASSQDYMGLASTDTQYF. CDR3 sequence (DNA): TGTGCCAGCAGCCAAGATTATATGGGACTAGCGAGCACAGATACGCAGTATTTT. This chain connects TRBV4-2 to TRBJ2-3; 10 bases map to TRBD2. CDR1 and CDR2 from the germline V gene are LGHNA and YNFKEQ. This CDR3 region has 18 residues. V trimming: 0 bases; J trimming: 0 bases; junction bases outside the gene matches: 6.

In this sample, this clone turned up a few times. V and J are TRBV4-3 and TRBJ2-7; D possibly corresponds to TRBD2 (6 bases). Germline lookup yields CDR1 LGHNA and CDR2 YSLEER. V lost 0 bases and J lost 2, with 14 bases in between. The CDR3 loop spans 16 amino acids. The CDR3, as DNA: TGCGCCAGCAGCCAAGAATACGTACCGGGGGCCTACGAGCAGTACTTC. Its protein product is CASSQEYVPGAYEQYF.